Following are 3 T cell receptor beta chains from one sample sequenced in a study of blood T cells in healthy people across ages. For the second PCR, which ran for about 7 to 11 cycles, a sample-barcoded 5' primer and a J-beta primer mix were used. TCRdb ran MiXCR on the 5' RACE reads and lists one entry per CDR3 protein. The table lists 700,000 to 800,000 distinct CDR3 sequences, about 42% of them singletons, with 20% to 25% in the top ten. The sequencing input was blood. These receptors were collected from a woman aged 60-70 years in good health.

This CDR3 reads CASSFGPSSDAQYF. Written as DNA, the CDR3 is TGTGCCAGCAGCTTTGGGCCTAGCTCGGATGCGCAGTATTTT. V is TRBV7-6 and J is TRBJ2-3; tentatively, D is TRBD2 (5 bases). The V end lost 3 bases, the J end lost 10 bases, and 17 bases lay between the germline ends. The CDR3 runs to 14 residues. CDR1 is SGHVS, CDR2 FNYEAQ, per germline.

Notes on this clonotype: A read error may produce the germline difference seen at one junction end. The chain is built from TRBV11-2 and TRBJ2-1; D remains unclear. Germline CDR1 is SGHAT and CDR2 is FQNNGV. This CDR3 spans 14 amino acids. CDR3 nucleotides: TGTGCCGGCAGCTCCCTCAGATCTTACAATGAGCAGTTCTTC. Protein product: CAGSSLRSYNEQFF.

This clonotype appeared a few times. V usage is TRBV6-8 and J usage is TRBJ2-1; 7 nucleotides agree with TRBD1. There are 15 residues in the CDR3. V lost 7 bases and J lost 2; bases outside the gene matches: 8. Per the germline V gene, CDR1 is MNHGY and CDR2 is SAAAGT. The CDR3 coding sequence is TGTGCCAGCATTCTCCGGGACAGAGCCTACAATGAGCAGTTCTTC. Translated, it gives CASILRDRAYNEQFF.